This entry concerns a single T cell receptor (beta chain). Its antigen remains unidentified. The source of the sample is a study of OX40 agonist ivuxolimab in advanced cancers. Overall study: Dose-escalation patients were diagnosed with hepatocellular carcinoma, melanoma, renal cell cancer or head and neck cancer. Three partial responders included one hepatocellular carcinoma patient and two cutaneous melanoma patients. Findings of the study overall: The study found among the lowest clonal expansion in partial responders at 0.1-3.0 mg/kg. Blood T cells, both CD4+ and CD8+, expanded clonally by week 6 at 0.1 to 3.0 mg/kg.

Sequenced by immunoSEQ multiplex PCR; TCRdb stores in-frame clones only, minus some. The profile shows 75,000 to 100,000 clones, around nine tenths of them singletons. The CDR3 extends over 13 amino acids. Per the germline V gene, CDR1 is LNHDA and CDR2 is SQIVND (reference sequence). The V gene lost 3 bases and the J gene lost 5 bases, with 10 bases spanning the gap. The source is an adult with an advanced solid tumor such as melanoma, head and neck, liver or kidney cancer. This chain uses TRBV19 with TRBJ2-5, with D tentatively TRBD2 (6 bases). The starting material was CD4+ or CD8+ T cells sorted from blood, obtained in a trial of the OX40 agonist ivuxolimab. CDR3 coding DNA: TGTGCCAGTAGTATTCCCAGCGGGGAGACCCAGTACTTC. Residues: CASSIPSGETQYF.